These T cell receptor beta chains were read from a single sample in a study of neurological immune-mediated disorders. TCRdb independently ran MiXCR on the 5' RACE reads; one entry per CDR3 protein. The sample has roughly 70,000 distinct CDR3 sequences; 4% to 6% are singletons. The sample taken for sequencing was PBMCs. The receptors come from a woman aged 30 to 39 with multiple sclerosis. The CDR3 runs from the conserved cysteine through the conserved F or W. The order of the fields is J gene, clone size, D gene, V gene, CDR3 protein, CDR3 DNA. D genes are given only for firm matches. Expanded clones get a size class; other rows say once, few or many, or leave the size out.

j_call: TRBJ2-5
clone_size: many
d_call: .
v_call: TRBV7-2
cdr3_aa: CASSLEQGRTQYF
cdr3_nt: TGTGCCAGCAGCTTGGAACAGGGCCGGACCCAGTACTTC

j_call: TRBJ2-1
clone_size: .
d_call: TRBD2
v_call: TRBV12-3/TRBV12-4
cdr3_aa: CASSSGGGALNEQFF
cdr3_nt: TGTGCCAGCAGTTCCGGCGGGGGGGCCCTTAATGAGCAGTTCTTC

j_call: TRBJ2-1
clone_size: .
d_call: .
v_call: TRBV27
cdr3_aa: CASSLRGRDTYNEQFF
cdr3_nt: TGTGCCAGCAGTTTACGGGGCAGAGACACCTACAATGAGCAGTTCTTC

j_call: TRBJ2-1
clone_size: few
d_call: TRBD2
v_call: TRBV5-1
cdr3_aa: CASSFTGAGYNEQFF
cdr3_nt: TGCGCCAGCAGCTTCACCGGAGCGGGATACAATGAGCAGTTCTTC

j_call: TRBJ1-2
clone_size: many
d_call: .
v_call: TRBV5-1
cdr3_aa: CASSGAGLNYGYTF
cdr3_nt: TGCGCCAGCAGTGGGGCAGGCCTTAACTATGGCTACACCTTC

j_call: TRBJ2-2
clone_size: many
d_call: .
v_call: TRBV7-2
cdr3_aa: CASPATGELFF
cdr3_nt: TGTGCCAGCCCTGCCACCGGGGAGCTGTTTTTT

j_call: TRBJ1-2
clone_size: few
d_call: TRBD1
v_call: TRBV12-3/TRBV12-4
cdr3_aa: CASSPGGQDTF
cdr3_nt: TGTGCCAGCAGTCCCGGGGGACAGGACACCTTC

j_call: TRBJ2-3
clone_size: many
d_call: TRBD2
v_call: TRBV20-1
cdr3_aa: CSARLAGGDTQYF
cdr3_nt: TGCAGTGCTCGTCTAGCGGGGGGAGATACGCAGTATTTT

j_call: TRBJ1-1
clone_size: many
d_call: .
v_call: TRBV29-1
cdr3_aa: CSVIIQENTEAFF
cdr3_nt: TGCAGCGTAATCATACAGGAGAACACTGAAGCTTTCTTT

j_call: TRBJ1-2
clone_size: many
d_call: .
v_call: TRBV15
cdr3_aa: CATSRDLRQTNYGYTF
cdr3_nt: TGTGCCACCAGCAGAGATCTCAGACAGACTAACTATGGCTACACCTTC

j_call: TRBJ1-4
clone_size: many
d_call: TRBD1
v_call: TRBV20-1
cdr3_aa: CSARDLGDRGLPNEKLFF
cdr3_nt: TGCAGTGCTAGAGATCTCGGTGACAGGGGTTTACCTAATGAAAAACTGTTTTTT

j_call: TRBJ2-2
clone_size: medium-sized
d_call: TRBD2
v_call: TRBV20-1
cdr3_aa: CSARDSSGGDTGELFF
cdr3_nt: TGCAGTGCTAGAGATAGTAGCGGGGGGGACACCGGGGAGCTGTTTTTT

j_call: TRBJ2-7
clone_size: .
d_call: .
v_call: TRBV6-6
cdr3_aa: CASSYPGHDEQYF
cdr3_nt: TGTGCCAGCAGTTACCCCGGGCACGACGAGCAGTACTTC

j_call: TRBJ1-2
clone_size: many
d_call: .
v_call: TRBV5-1
cdr3_aa: CASSPLPTGYGYTF
cdr3_nt: TGCGCCAGCAGCCCACTGCCGACGGGATATGGCTACACCTTC

j_call: TRBJ2-1
clone_size: many
d_call: .
v_call: TRBV14
cdr3_aa: CASSQEGGPLGNEQFF
cdr3_nt: TGTGCCAGCAGCCAAGAGGGAGGCCCCCTCGGGAATGAGCAGTTCTTC

j_call: TRBJ2-1
clone_size: .
d_call: TRBD2
v_call: TRBV3-1
cdr3_aa: CASSRGTSGDNEQFF
cdr3_nt: TGTGCCAGCAGCCGCGGGACTAGCGGGGACAATGAGCAGTTCTTC

j_call: TRBJ1-1
clone_size: many
d_call: .
v_call: TRBV6-5
cdr3_aa: CASSYSSGVNTEAFF
cdr3_nt: TGTGCCAGCAGTTACTCGTCGGGAGTGAACACTGAAGCTTTCTTT